This TCR beta chain was sequenced for a study of beta chain features in type 1 diabetes. Findings and limits, study-wide: Within the patient group, naive, central memory and Treg TCRB repertoires appeared more similar to each other than within healthy donors. Type 1 diabetes patients showed a moderate but significant shortening of TCRB CDR3s in all four CD4+ subsets.

Sequencing targeted expressed TCRB transcripts, as all isolated RNA had been reverse transcribed. Clones were sequenced by immunoSEQ multiplex PCR, and TCRdb holds only the in-frame ones, with some missing. The sample contains approximately 260,000 clones, approximately 25% of which appear only once. This CDR3 has 14 amino acids. Germline-derived CDR1 and CDR2 are MNHNY and SVGAGI (reference sequence). The V and J ends lost 4 bases and 0 bases respectively, with 9 bases between them. There are a few counts of this clone. Antigen unknown. Material for sequencing was naive CD4+ T cells from blood. The sequence derives from a woman aged 25 to 39 with type 1 diabetes. This chain connects TRBV6-6 to TRBJ2-5, with D perhaps TRBD2 (6 bases). CDR3 sequence: CASSWGLNQETQYF. CDR3 nucleotide sequence: TGTGCCAGCAGTTGGGGACTGAACCAAGAGACCCAGTACTTC.